This T cell receptor (beta chain) derives from a study of blood T cells in healthy people across ages. Study-level information: Template switching picked up about one barcoded beta molecule for each two T cells.

The germline V gene has CDR1 SGHAT and CDR2 FQDESV (reference sequence). Trimming left V 1 base short and J 5 bases short, with 12 bases between. The length of the CDR3 is 14 residues. Each sample yielded at least 6.5 million isolated PBMCs. Comments on this clonotype: Its antigen is not identified.

A J-beta primer mix and a sample-barcoded 5' primer were used in a second PCR of roughly 7 to 12 cycles. Using its own MiXCR run on the 5' RACE reads, TCRdb lists one record per CDR3 protein. This table has about 1.8 million distinct CDR3 sequences, just under 50% appearing once. Study conclusions and caveats: Using unsorted PBMCs precluded a conclusive naive versus antigen-experienced comparison. There was no known CMV status for donors, so expanded clonotype changes were possibly confounded.

This chain uses TRBV11-1 with TRBJ2-7; possibly TRBD1 for D (6 bases). This TCR came from a woman aged 35 to 49 in good health. The sequenced sample consisted of blood. The CDR3 DNA sequence: TGTGCCAGCAGCTTAGACAGGACAGTAGACGAGCAGTACTTC. It yields the protein CASSLDRTVDEQYF. Based on the CDR3 plus reference TRBV11-1 and TRBJ2-7, the full variable domain is EAEVAQSPRYKITEKSQAVAFWCDPISGHATLYWYRQILGQGPELLVQFQDESVVDDSQLPKDRFSAERLKGVDSTLKIQPAELGDSAMYLCASSLDRTVDEQYFGPGTRLTVT.